The text below deals with one TCR beta chain. This clonotype was observed at least ten times. The specificity of this receptor is unknown. No base-level quality is on record; no much larger clone is a single base apart. The source of the sample is a study of patients and donors after allogeneic stem cell transplantation (dated by TCRdb to the early 2020s). The germline V gene encodes CDR1 LGHNA and CDR2 YSLEER. Relative to germline, V is 1 base shorter and J is 2 bases shorter, with 11 bases between their ends. The CDR3 runs 16 amino acids, cysteine and phenylalanine included. Solely the CDR3 DNA is kept, with 48 bases framed from the first base. To prepare the library, RT-PCR was applied. TCRdb lists the instrument as NextSeq 550. Using fastp trimming at Q25 and MiXCR clonotype assembly, TCRdb reanalyzed the public sequencing data and kept in-frame beta chains. A single entry per CDR3 protein holds the most common genes and DNA from its merged rows. The sample table records over 350,000 distinct CDR3 sequences; roughly 16% of these occur just once. The ten biggest clones cover 7.2% of the sample.

The sequenced sample consisted of blood, either unsorted or a sorted T cell fraction (not recorded which). The origin of this receptor is a human donor who was either an allogeneic HSCT recipient or a stem cell or donor lymphocyte infusion donor (not recorded which). It is not recorded whose cells these are; they may come from a transplant donor. The chain links TRBV4-3 with TRBJ2-2, with TRBD2 as a weak D call on 5 bases. The DNA sequence follows: TGCGCCAGCAGCCAAGCTCCGACTATTAACACCGGGGAGCTGTTTTTT. It specifies CASSQAPTINTGELFF.